The 7 T cell receptor beta chains given below trace back to one sample, sequenced in a study of T cells in Graves' hyperthyroidism and ophthalmopathy. There were TCR beta CDR3 regions amplified from RNA transcripts. During a first-round RT-PCR of the TCR CDR3, the HTBI primer set was used. One entry per CDR3 protein, called by TCRdb with MiXCR from the multiplex PCR reads. The sample lists about 570,000 distinct CDR3 sequences, about 43% occurring once. The sequenced sample was peripheral blood or thyroid tissue (not recorded which). The receptors were gathered from an adult woman with Graves' disease, either hyperthyroidism or ophthalmopathy (not recorded which).

The V and J genes are TRBV7-2 and TRBJ2-5; D may be TRBD2 (5 bases). From germline, CDR1 is SGHTA and CDR2 FQGNSA. The CDR3 is 16 amino acids. V dropped 8 bases and J dropped 4 bases, with 23 bases sitting between them. The chain's CDR3 is CASELGDSGRGETQYF. DNA of the CDR3: TGTGCCAGCGAACTCGGTGATTCTGGACGGGGAGAGACCCAGTACTTC.

The V and J genes are TRBV29-1 and TRBJ1-4; weak D call: TRBD1 (5 bases). The V end lost 6 bases, the J end lost 5 bases, and 10 bases lay between the germline ends. The length of the CDR3 is 12 residues. Germline V gene sequence: CDR1 SQVTM, CDR2 ANQGSEA. The CDR3 nucleotides read TGCAGCGTCAGGGCCATAAATGAAAAACTGTTTTTT. Encoded protein: CSVRAINEKLFF.

This clonotype was counted only a few times. CDR3 sequence (DNA): TGTGCCAGCAGCTTGACTAGCGGGAGTGGTACAGATACGCAGTATTTT. Its protein is CASSLTSGSGTDTQYF. J is TRBJ2-3 and V is TRBV7-3; 12 bases are shared with TRBD2. CDR1 and CDR2 (germline): SGHTA, FQGTGA. The CDR3 is 16 residues long. J gave up 3 bases and V 3 bases, and 4 bases lay outside the gene matches.

The genes are TRBV3-1 and TRBJ2-2; D is undetermined. Germline CDR1 is LGHDT and CDR2 is YNNKEL (reference sequence). The CDR3 is made up of 14 amino acids. Trimming pared 0 bases from V and 9 bases from J, leaving 11 bases between. The DNA of the CDR3 is TGTGCCAGCAGCCAAGACCGCGAATTTCGGGAGCTGTTTTTT. Protein product: CASSQDREFRELFF.

This clonotype was observed a handful of times. This chain connects TRBV10-3 to TRBJ2-6; D is possibly TRBD1 (6 bases). The CDR3 totals 19 residues. V dropped 6 bases and J dropped 2 bases, with 23 bases sitting between them. Germline assignment: CDR1 ENHRY and CDR2 SYGVKD. The CDR3 nucleotides read TGTGCCATCAGGAGTCCCACAGGGAAGGAAGGGACTGGGGCCAACGTCCTGACTTTC. Its protein product is CAIRSPTGKEGTGANVLTF.

This clonotype has just a few counts. The chain joins TRBV4-2 to TRBJ2-2; maybe TRBD2 (5 bases). This CDR3 comprises 13 residues. CDR1 and CDR2 from the germline V gene are LGHNA and YNFKEQ. The ends were cut back, 3 bases at V and 8 bases at J, with 10 bases in the middle. The CDR3 protein is CASSHIPGGELFF. DNA for the CDR3: TGTGCCAGCAGCCACATTCCGGGGGGGGAGCTGTTTTTT.

This sequence joins TRBV19 and TRBJ2-7; D possibly corresponds to TRBD1 (5 bases). The CDR3 consists of 14 residues. Trimming removed 3 bases from V and 3 bases from J, with 12 bases in between. The germline V gene has CDR1 LNHDA and CDR2 SQIVND (reference sequence). This CDR3 is CASSIGAGRYEQYF. The CDR3 coding sequence is TGTGCCAGTAGTATTGGGGCAGGGCGCTACGAGCAGTACTTC.